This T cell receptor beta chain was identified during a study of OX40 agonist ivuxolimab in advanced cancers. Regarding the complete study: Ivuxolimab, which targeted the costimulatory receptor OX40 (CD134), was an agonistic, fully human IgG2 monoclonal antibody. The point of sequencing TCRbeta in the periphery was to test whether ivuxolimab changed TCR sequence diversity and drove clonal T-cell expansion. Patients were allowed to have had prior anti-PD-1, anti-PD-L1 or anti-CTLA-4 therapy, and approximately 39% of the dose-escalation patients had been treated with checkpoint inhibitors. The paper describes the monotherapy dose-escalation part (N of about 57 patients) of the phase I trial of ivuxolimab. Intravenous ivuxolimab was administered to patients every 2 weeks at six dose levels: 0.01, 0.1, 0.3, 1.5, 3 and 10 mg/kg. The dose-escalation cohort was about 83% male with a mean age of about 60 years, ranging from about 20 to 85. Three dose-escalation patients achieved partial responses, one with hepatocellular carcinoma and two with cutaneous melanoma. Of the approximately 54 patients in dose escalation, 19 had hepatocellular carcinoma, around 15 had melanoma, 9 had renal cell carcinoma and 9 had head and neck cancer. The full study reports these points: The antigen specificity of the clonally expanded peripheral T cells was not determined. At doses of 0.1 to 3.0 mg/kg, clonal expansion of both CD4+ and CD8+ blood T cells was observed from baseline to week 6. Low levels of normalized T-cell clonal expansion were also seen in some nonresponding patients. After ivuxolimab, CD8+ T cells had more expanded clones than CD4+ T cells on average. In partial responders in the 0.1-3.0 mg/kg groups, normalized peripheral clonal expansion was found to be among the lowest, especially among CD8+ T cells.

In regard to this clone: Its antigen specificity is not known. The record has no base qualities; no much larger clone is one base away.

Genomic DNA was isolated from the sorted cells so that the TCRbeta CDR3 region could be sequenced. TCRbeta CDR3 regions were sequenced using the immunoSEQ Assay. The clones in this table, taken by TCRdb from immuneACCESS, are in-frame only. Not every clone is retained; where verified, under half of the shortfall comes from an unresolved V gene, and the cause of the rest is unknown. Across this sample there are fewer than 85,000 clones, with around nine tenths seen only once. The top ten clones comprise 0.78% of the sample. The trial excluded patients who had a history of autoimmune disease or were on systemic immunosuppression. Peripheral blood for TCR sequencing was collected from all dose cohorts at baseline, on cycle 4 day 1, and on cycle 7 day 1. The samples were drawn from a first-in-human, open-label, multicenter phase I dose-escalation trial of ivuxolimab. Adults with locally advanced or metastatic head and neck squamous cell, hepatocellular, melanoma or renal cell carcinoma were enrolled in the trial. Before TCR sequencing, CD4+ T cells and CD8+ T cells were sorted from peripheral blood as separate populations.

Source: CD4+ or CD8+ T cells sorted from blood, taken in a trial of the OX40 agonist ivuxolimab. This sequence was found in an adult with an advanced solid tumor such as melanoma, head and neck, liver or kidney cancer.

The DNA is TGTGCCAGCAGTTTTCAGGGGTCTGGGGCCAACGTCCTGACTTTC. Translation gives CASSFQGSGANVLTF. The chain links TRBV6-5 with TRBJ2-6, and the D gene may be TRBD1, 6 bases matching. Including cysteine and phenylalanine, the CDR3 has 15 amino acids. CDR3 DNA only is kept here, 45 bases in frame from base 1. The germline V gene gives CDR1 as MNHEY and CDR2 as SVGAGI. Trimming takes 4 bases from V and 1 base from J, and the germline ends sit 8 bases apart.